Each of the 9 T cell receptor beta chains below was sequenced from the same sample in a study of T cell responses to AZD1222 COVID-19 vaccine. Method: immunoSEQ multiplex PCR; TCRdb's copy keeps in-frame clones and lacks some. The sample records about 140,000 clones, around 91% being singletons. The input for sequencing was peripheral blood, taken on day 0 of AZD1222 vaccination. All receptors derive from an adult in good health.

The J gene is TRBJ1-2, the V gene TRBV27; TRBD1 aligns across 8 bases. The CDR3 has 16 residues. The germline V gene has CDR1 MNHEY and CDR2 SMNVEV (reference sequence). With V trimmed by 0 bases and J by 5 bases, 8 bases remained unmatched. The chain's CDR3 is CASSLSGQGARYGYTF. As DNA, the CDR3 is TGTGCCAGCAGTTTATCGGGGCAGGGGGCAAGGTATGGCTACACCTTC.

With regard to this clone: At one end, the junction sequence differs from germline, possibly due to a read error. The rearrangement links TRBV18 to TRBJ2-5; D might be TRBD1 or TRBD2, each matching 5 bases. CDR3 length equals 11 residues. Germline loops: CDR1 KGHSH, CDR2 LQKENI. CDR3 nucleotides: TGTGCCAGCTCACCACGGGGGACCCACCACTTC. Its translation: CASSPRGTHHF.

The CDR3 region has the DNA TGTGCCAGCAGTGGTACAGGGGCTTACTATGGCTACACCTTC. It encodes CASSGTGAYYGYTF. V gene TRBV25-1 combines with J gene TRBJ1-2; 7 bases fit TRBD1. Germline-derived CDR1 and CDR2 are MGHDK and SYGVNS. The CDR3 is 14 residues long. The trim removed 4 bases at V and 3 bases at J, leaving 5 bases unmatched.

The chain links TRBV27 to TRBJ1-5, with a possible D match to TRBD1 (5 bases). The germline CDR1 and CDR2 sequences are MNHEY and SMNVEV (reference sequence). The length of the CDR3 is 13 residues. The ends were cut back, 0 bases at V and 7 bases at J, with 7 bases in the middle. As DNA, the CDR3 is TGTGCCAGCAGTTTATCAGGGGTCCAGCCCCAGCATTTT. This gives the protein CASSLSGVQPQHF.

As DNA, the CDR3 is TGTGCCAGCTCACCCATACCCGCAGTCAAGAGCACAGATACGCAGTATTTT. As protein: CASSPIPAVKSTDTQYF. V gene TRBV18 combines with J gene TRBJ2-3; D uncertain. The CDR3 has 17 residues. Germline lookup yields CDR1 KGHSH and CDR2 LQKENI. Trimming removed 3 bases at V and 0 bases at J, with 16 bases between.

This clone came up once. This chain uses TRBV11-2 with TRBJ2-7, with TRBD2 as a possible D gene (5 bases). The CDR3 runs to 15 residues. Deletions cut 1 base from V and 6 bases from J, with 16 bases between. Germline-derived CDR1 and CDR2 are SGHAT and FQNNGV. For the CDR3, the DNA is TGTGCCAGCAGCTTAGCTCGGCGGGTTGAGAGCGAGCAGTACTTC. This translates into CASSLARRVESEQYF.

The CDR3 loop reads CASSSGTSPLPQYF. As DNA, the CDR3 is TGTGCCAGCAGCTCCGGGACTAGCCCTCTTCCGCAGTACTTC. The chain joins TRBV7-3 to TRBJ2-7; 9 bases match TRBD2. CDR1 is SGHTA and CDR2 is FQGTGA in the germline V gene. J gave up 9 bases and V 4 bases, and 10 bases lay outside the gene matches. The CDR3 is 14 amino acids.

The chain carries TRBV20-1 and TRBJ1-3; D is unclear. The V and J ends lost 3 bases and 9 bases respectively, with 12 bases between them. The germline gives CDR1 DFQATT, CDR2 SNEGSKA (reference sequence). There are 12 residues in the CDR3. The CDR3, as DNA: TGCAGTGCTAGTCAGGTCGGAGGCACCATATATTTT. It is translated as CSASQVGGTIYF.

V usage is TRBV19 and J usage is TRBJ2-2, with D hard to call. The CDR3 has 13 residues. V lost 5 bases, J lost 4 bases, and 8 bases lay in between. The germline V gene encodes CDR1 LNHDA and CDR2 SQIVND (reference sequence). The CDR3: CASSPGSTGELFF. The CDR3 region has the DNA TGTGCCAGTAGTCCTGGCTCCACCGGGGAGCTGTTTTTT.